The 27 T cell receptor beta chains below all came from one sample that was sequenced in a study of cytomegalovirus exposure and HLA in healthy donors. It was with 60 Vbeta and 13 Jbeta primers that the PCR ran. Using immunoSEQ multiplex PCR, the repertoire was profiled, and TCRdb retains in-frame clones only, with some absent. Its table lists fewer than 100,000 clones. Sequenced sample: PBMCs. The source is a man between 50 and 59 years old in good health and CMV-seronegative.

The chain joins TRBV28 to TRBJ1-2, with D tentatively TRBD1 (6 bases). Trimming removed 6 bases from V and 1 base from J, with 12 bases in between. The CDR3 loop spans 14 amino acids. CDR1 MDHEN and CDR2 SYDVKM come from the germline V gene. CDR3 residues: CASSRDILNYGYTF. In nucleotides, the CDR3 is TGTGCCAGCAGCAGGGACATACTTAACTATGGCTACACCTTC.

Here the CDR3 DNA reads TGTGCCAGCAGTTACGGGGGGGTTGGCACAGATACGCAGTATTTT. Protein sequence: CASSYGGVGTDTQYF. The chain carries TRBV27 and TRBJ2-3; 8 nucleotides agree with TRBD2. V lost 4 bases and J lost 1; bases outside the gene matches: 4. CDR3 length: 15 residues. From germline, CDR1 is MNHEY and CDR2 SMNVEV (reference sequence).

The J gene is TRBJ1-2, the V gene TRBV30; D is uncertain. The V end lost 0 bases, the J end lost 7 bases, and 9 bases lay between the germline ends. The CDR3 spans 12 residues. Germline CDR1 GTSNPN, CDR2 SVGIG (reference sequence). This CDR3 reads CAWSVGGGGYTF. DNA of the CDR3: TGTGCCTGGAGTGTAGGAGGAGGTGGCTACACCTTC.

The chain couples TRBV6-5 to TRBJ1-5; 7 nucleotides align to TRBD1. After removal of 5 bases from V and 3 bases from J, the junction contained 7 bases not matched to a gene. Germline V gives CDR1 MNHEY, CDR2 SVGAGI. The CDR3 loop spans 15 amino acids. CDR3 DNA: TGTGCCAGCAGTCCGGGACAGACAGACAATCAGCCCCAGCATTTT. Its translation is CASSPGQTDNQPQHF.

The chain is built from TRBV11-3 and TRBJ2-5, with 7 bases lining up with TRBD2. CDR1 and CDR2 (germline): SGHNT, YENEEA. The CDR3 sequence is 14 residues long. Losses at the gene ends were 7 bases for V and 2 bases for J; bases not matched to a gene: 7. Here the CDR3 DNA reads TGTGCCAGCAAGGTGGGAGCGGGGCAAGAGACCCAGTACTTC. Translation: CASKVGAGQETQYF. The full variable domain, with the rest looked up from reference TRBV11-3 and TRBJ2-5, is EAGVVQSPRYKIIEKKQPVAFWCNPISGHNTLYWYLQNLGQGPELLIRYENEEAVDDSQLPKDRFSAERLKGVDSTLKIQPAELGDSAVYLCASKVGAGQETQYFGPGTRLLVL.

Points on this clone: The sample contains more than one DNA sequence encoding this CDR3. The gene calls are TRBV28 and TRBJ2-7; no clear D gene. Germline lookup yields CDR1 MDHEN and CDR2 SYDVKM. The CDR3 is made up of 12 amino acids. V dropped 2 bases and J dropped 2 bases, with 4 bases sitting between them. The DNA for the CDR3 is TGTGCCAGCAGTTTACAAACCTACGAGCAGTACTTC. This codes for CASSLQTYEQYF.

Points on this clone: The junction shows a germline mismatch at one end, possibly a read error. J is TRBJ1-1 and V is TRBV30, with D possibly matching TRBD1 (6 bases). This CDR3 has 15 residues. Looked up from germline, CDR1 is GTSNPN and CDR2 is SVGIG (reference sequence). The CDR3 DNA is TGTGCCGGGAGTACTTTGAGGGGGGGGGCTCCTGAAGCTTTCTTT. Amino acid sequence: CAGSTLRGGAPEAFF.

The chain uses TRBV7-6 and TRBJ2-7, with 7 positions matching TRBD1. CDR1 and CDR2 (germline): SGHVS, FNYEAQ. The CDR3 is 12 amino acids. Germline trimming cut 8 bases from V and 7 bases from J; bases unmatched to any gene: 8. The CDR3 bases are TGTGCCAGCGGGGACAGTCCTTCAGAGCAGTACTTC. Translated, it gives CASGDSPSEQYF.

J is TRBJ2-7 and V is TRBV11-2; 10 bases agree with TRBD2. The germline gives CDR1 SGHAT, CDR2 FQNNGV. V trimming: 4 bases; J trimming: 4 bases; junction bases outside the gene matches: 4. This CDR3 comprises 14 residues. CDR3 residues: CASSSWTSGYEQYF. CDR3 nucleotides: TGTGCCAGCAGCTCCTGGACTAGCGGTTACGAGCAGTACTTC. The entire variable domain, with the rest obtained from reference TRBV11-2 and TRBJ2-7, is as follows: EAGVAQSPRYKIIEKRQSVAFWCNPISGHATLYWYQQILGQGPKLLIQFQNNGVVDDSQLPKDRFSAERLKGVDSTLKIQPAKLEDSAVYLCASSSWTSGYEQYFGPGTRLTVT.

The chain joins TRBV18 to TRBJ2-7, with 8 bases fitting TRBD1. Unmatched junction bases numbered 3, after V lost 0 bases and J lost 2 bases. The germline V gene encodes CDR1 KGHSH and CDR2 LQKENI. The CDR3 length is 15 residues. The CDR3 spells CASSPPRTGTYEQYF. For the CDR3, the DNA is TGTGCCAGCTCACCACCCCGGACAGGGACCTACGAGCAGTACTTC.

This chain connects TRBV18 to TRBJ1-5, with D hard to call. V dropped 4 bases and J dropped 5 bases, with 18 bases sitting between them. CDR3 size: 16 residues. CDR1 is KGHSH, CDR2 LQKENI, per germline. In DNA, the CDR3 is TGTGCCAGCTCACTCAGAGGACGGGGAGTATATCAGCCCCAGCATTTT. It codes for CASSLRGRGVYQPQHF.

Here the CDR3 reads CASGGSSYEQYF. CDR3 nucleotides: TGTGCCAGCGGAGGGTCCTCCTACGAGCAGTACTTC. The chain has TRBV27 and TRBJ2-7; possible D gene TRBD2, 6 bases. Trimming took off 8 bases at V and 0 bases at J, with 8 bases between the two ends. There are 12 residues in the CDR3. Germline CDR1 MNHEY, CDR2 SMNVEV (reference sequence).

The rearrangement joins TRBV11-2 to TRBJ2-7; tentatively, D is TRBD2 (5 bases). With 5 bases removed from V and 5 bases from J, the gap between germline ends came to 13 bases. The CDR3 has 13 amino acids. Germline V gene lookup returns CDR1 SGHAT and CDR2 FQNNGV. CDR3 in amino acids: CASSGRGSHEQYF. CDR3 bases: TGTGCCAGCAGCGGTAGAGGGAGCCACGAGCAGTACTTC.

The chain employs TRBV5-1 and TRBJ1-1; possible D gene TRBD1, 5 bases. Germline V gene data show CDR1 as SGHRS and CDR2 as YFSETQ. This CDR3 is 14 amino acids long. V lost 3 bases and J 10 bases, leaving 19 bases between the germline ends. CDR3 sequence: CASSSTLRDLGAFF. Written as DNA, the CDR3 is TGCGCCAGCAGCTCAACCCTCAGGGATTTGGGAGCTTTCTTT.

The rearrangement links TRBV5-4 to TRBJ1-5; D is uncertain. Germline-derived CDR1 and CDR2 are SGHNT and YYREEE (reference sequence). With 4 bases removed from V and 5 bases from J, the gap between germline ends came to 13 bases. CDR3 length equals 14 residues. As DNA, the CDR3 is TGTGCCAGCAGCGCAGGAGGACTCGATCAGCCCCAGCATTTT. Encoded protein: CASSAGGLDQPQHF.

The V gene is TRBV7-2, the J gene TRBJ2-7, with TRBD2 matching over 10 bases. Germline loops: CDR1 SGHTA, CDR2 FQGNSA. With 5 bases clipped from V and 7 bases from J, the junction kept 17 bases outside the gene matches. This CDR3 has 17 residues. CDR3 sequence reads: CASSRRGVSGGAREQYF. CDR3 DNA: TGTGCCAGCAGCCGCAGGGGCGTGAGCGGGGGGGCCCGGGAGCAGTACTTC.

CDR3 in amino acids: CSVEGDVGIAQYF. The CDR3 DNA reads TGCAGCGTTGAAGGTGATGTCGGGATCGCGCAGTACTTC. The chain couples TRBV29-1 to TRBJ2-7, with D perhaps matching TRBD2 (5 bases). The CDR3 totals 13 residues. Germline V gene data show CDR1 as SQVTM and CDR2 as ANQGSEA. Trimming removed 1 base at V and 9 bases at J, with 16 bases between.

The V call is TRBV5-4, the J call TRBJ1-1; 7 bases are shared with TRBD1. Germline CDR1 and CDR2: SGHNT and YYREEE (reference sequence). The CDR3 contains 16 residues. The ends lost 1 base at V and 1 base at J; junction bases unmatched: 7. The DNA of the CDR3 is TGTGCCAGCAGCTTGTACGGGACAGCTCAGAACACTGAAGCTTTCTTT. Its protein is CASSLYGTAQNTEAFF.

The chain links TRBV7-9 to TRBJ2-2; no definite D call. There are 15 residues in the CDR3. V shed 3 bases and J shed 4 bases, with 12 bases lying between them. Germline V gene data show CDR1 as SEHNR and CDR2 as FQNEAQ (reference sequence). The CDR3 loop is CASSLTPTGTGELFF. As DNA, the CDR3 is TGTGCCAGCAGCTTGACCCCGACGGGCACCGGGGAGCTGTTTTTT.

The CDR3 nucleotides are TGCGCCAGCAGCTTGGTAGGGGGGGTGGTCACTGAAGCTTTCTTT. Its protein product is CASSLVGGVVTEAFF. The chain uses TRBV5-1 and TRBJ1-1, with D possibly TRBD1 on 6 matching bases. There are 15 residues in the CDR3. Germline V gene lookup returns CDR1 SGHRS and CDR2 YFSETQ. Trimming stripped 0 bases from V and 4 bases from J, with 13 bases between.

J is TRBJ1-2 and V is TRBV4-1; TRBD1 is a possible D gene (5 bases). The length of the CDR3 is 14 residues. V gave up 1 base and J gave up 4 bases, with 10 bases separating them. Germline CDR1 is MGHRA and CDR2 is YSYEKL. For the CDR3, the DNA is TGCGCCAGCAGCCAAGTTGACAGTATCTATGGCTACACCTTC. This codes for CASSQVDSIYGYTF.

V usage is TRBV11-2 and J usage is TRBJ1-6; D uncertain. Per germline, CDR1 SGHAT and CDR2 FQNNGV. Trimming removed 1 base at V and 11 bases at J, with 15 bases between. The CDR3 extends over 15 amino acids. DNA of the CDR3: TGTGCCAGCAGCTTAGCTTTCGGGTTCAGTGCACCCCTCCACTTT. It is translated as CASSLAFGFSAPLHF.

In DNA form, the CDR3 reads TGTGCCAGCCGAGGGTACAATTCACCCCTCCACTTT. It translates to CASRGYNSPLHF. The chain carries TRBV6-5 and TRBJ1-6; D remains ambiguous. CDR1 and CDR2 (germline): MNHEY, SVGAGI. The CDR3 extends over 12 amino acids. V was clipped by 8 bases and J by 7 bases, with 9 bases between them.

For the CDR3, the DNA is TGTGCCAGTAGTATATTAGTGAACACTGAAGCTTTCTTT. This sequence encodes CASSILVNTEAFF. The gene calls are TRBV19 and TRBJ1-1; no reliable D call. Trimming left V 2 bases short and J 0 bases short, with 4 bases between. CDR1 is LNHDA and CDR2 is SQIVND in the germline V gene (reference sequence). The CDR3 totals 13 residues.

V is TRBV6-5 and J is TRBJ2-6; TRBD1 is a possible D gene (5 bases). CDR3 length: 15 amino acids. In germline, CDR1 is MNHEY, CDR2 SVGAGI. Deletions cut 2 bases from V and 1 base from J, with 6 bases between. CDR3 residues: CASSYAGSGANVLTF. DNA for the CDR3: TGTGCCAGCAGTTACGCAGGGTCTGGGGCCAACGTCCTGACTTTC.

The chain uses TRBV6-6 and TRBJ2-7; 11 bases map to TRBD2. The CDR3 consists of 14 residues. Germline trimming cut 8 bases from V and 3 bases from J; bases unmatched to any gene: 6. CDR1 is MNHNY, CDR2 SVGAGI, per germline (reference sequence). CDR3 amino acids: CASLGTSGSYEQYF. CDR3 DNA sequence: TGTGCCAGCTTGGGGACTAGCGGTAGCTACGAGCAGTACTTC.

The chain has TRBV7-9 and TRBJ2-7; 7 bases agree with TRBD1. The CDR3 length is 15 residues. Germline trimming cut 4 bases from V and 2 bases from J; bases unmatched to any gene: 8. The germline gives CDR1 SEHNR, CDR2 FQNEAQ (reference sequence). CDR3 region: CASSSMDRSAYEQYF. In nucleotides, the CDR3 is TGTGCCAGCAGCTCCATGGACAGGTCCGCCTACGAGCAGTACTTC.